Following are 17 T cell receptor beta chains from one sample sequenced in a study of CD8+CD57+ T cells in acquired aplastic anemia. Genomic DNA provided the template from which TCR beta VDJ and CDR3 profiles were obtained. Each CDR3 protein gets one entry after TCRdb re-called the reads with MiXCR. The table records some 98,000 distinct CDR3 sequences, 55% to 75% of them present only once. In patients chosen for sequencing, flow cytometry had shown CD8+CD57+ cell expansion. Sequenced sample: sorted CD4+, CD8+, or CD8+CD57+ T cells (not recorded which) from PBMCs. These receptors were collected from a human donor with aplastic anemia.

The chain uses TRBV20-1 and TRBJ1-1; TRBD1 might be the D (6 bases). Germline assignment: CDR1 DFQATT and CDR2 SNEGSKA (reference sequence). Trimming removed 5 bases at V and 2 bases at J, with 15 bases between. The CDR3 length is 14 residues. The CDR3 sequence is CSASDRWTNTEAFF. The CDR3 DNA reads TGCAGTGCTTCCGACAGGTGGACAAACACTGAAGCTTTCTTT.

This clonotype has just one count. The chain carries TRBV10-3 and TRBJ2-1; 14 bases fit TRBD2. CDR3 length: 16 residues. The germline V gene encodes CDR1 ENHRY and CDR2 SYGVKD. The junction had 10 bases not matched to a gene; V was cut back by 2 bases and J by 13 bases. CDR3 sequence: CAISEKAGTSGSDQFF. The CDR3 region has the DNA TGTGCCATCAGTGAGAAGGCCGGGACTAGCGGGAGTGATCAGTTCTTC.

As concerns this clonotype: One end of the junction varies from germline; a read error may be responsible. The chain couples TRBV7-7 to TRBJ1-1; a weak D match, TRBD1 (5 bases). In germline, CDR1 is SSHAT, CDR2 FNYEAQ (reference sequence). The CDR3 runs to 13 residues. In nucleotides, the CDR3 is TGTGCTAGCAGCTCCAGGGTGAACACTGAAGCTTTCTTT. It specifies CASSSRVNTEAFF. The whole variable domain, remainder taken from reference TRBV7-7 and TRBJ1-1, is GAGVSQSPRYKVTKRGQDVTLRCDPISSHATLYWYQQALGQGPEFLTYFNYEAQPDKSGLPSDRFSAERPEGSISTLTIQRTEQRDSAMYRCASSSRVNTEAFFGQGTRLTVV.

This clonotype was seen only once. The chain recombines TRBV20-1 with TRBJ2-7; 8 positions match TRBD1. The V gene's germline CDR1 is DFQATT and CDR2 SNEGSKA (reference sequence). J lost 6 bases, V lost 3 bases, and 7 bases had no gene match. The CDR3 loop spans 13 amino acids. The CDR3 DNA is TGCAGTGCTAGCCTTTCAGGGGGCCGCGAGCAGTACTTC. It is translated as CSASLSGGREQYF.

This clonotype has just a few counts. The rearrangement uses TRBV20-1 and TRBJ1-2; TRBD1 might be the D (5 bases). Looked up from germline, CDR1 is DFQATT and CDR2 is SNEGSKA (reference sequence). This CDR3 comprises 14 residues. V lost 6 bases, J lost 3 bases, and 17 bases lay in between. DNA for the CDR3: TGCAGTGCCCCTCGACAGCCGGGGGACTATGGCTACACCTTC. Protein: CSAPRQPGDYGYTF.

J is TRBJ2-1 and V is TRBV20-1; 7 bases agree with TRBD1. The J segment lost 5 bases and the V segment lost 6 bases, leaving 7 bases of the junction unmatched. The CDR3 is made up of 13 amino acids. Looked up from germline, CDR1 is DFQATT and CDR2 is SNEGSKA (reference sequence). This CDR3 reads CSAWGQTNNEQFF. The DNA for the CDR3 is TGCAGTGCGTGGGGACAGACGAACAATGAGCAGTTCTTC.

The V gene is TRBV6-5, the J gene TRBJ2-7; 8 positions match TRBD1. The J segment lost 3 bases and the V segment lost 4 bases, leaving 8 bases of the junction unmatched. The V gene's germline CDR1 is MNHEY and CDR2 SVGAGI. This CDR3 spans 15 amino acids. The CDR3 region has the DNA TGTGCCAGCAGTTCATTCAGGACAGGGCGCTACGAGCAGTACTTC. Translation gives CASSSFRTGRYEQYF.

The chain combines TRBV29-1 with TRBJ1-1, with a tentative D call TRBD1 (5 bases). This CDR3 spans 14 amino acids. Looked up from germline, CDR1 is SQVTM and CDR2 is ANQGSEA. Trimming stripped 6 bases from V and 2 bases from J, with 16 bases between. Here the CDR3 reads CSVAGTGFNTEAFF. The CDR3 nucleotides are TGCAGCGTAGCCGGGACCGGTTTTAACACTGAAGCTTTCTTT.

V is TRBV27 and J is TRBJ2-7, with TRBD1 matching 8 bases. Per the germline V gene, CDR1 is MNHEY and CDR2 is SMNVEV (reference sequence). Trimming cost V 7 bases and J 2 bases; bases outside gene matches: 10. The CDR3 runs 15 residues. The CDR3 bases are TGTGCCAGCACCACCGCGGGACAGGCTACCTACGAGCAGTACTTC. Translating it yields CASTTAGQATYEQYF.

The chain is built from TRBV20-1 and TRBJ1-1; D call uncertain. The V and J ends lost 5 bases and 0 bases respectively, with 13 bases between them. CDR1 and CDR2 from the germline V gene are DFQATT and SNEGSKA (reference sequence). The CDR3 loop spans 14 amino acids. The CDR3 sequence is CSALLGSMNTEAFF. For the CDR3, the DNA is TGCAGTGCTTTACTGGGGTCTATGAACACTGAAGCTTTCTTT.

The CDR3 is CSAPWGPSTDTQYF. CDR3 DNA sequence: TGCAGTGCCCCGTGGGGTCCTAGCACAGATACGCAGTATTTT. The V gene is TRBV20-1, the J gene TRBJ2-3; D gene unclear. Germline V gene lookup returns CDR1 DFQATT and CDR2 SNEGSKA (reference sequence). The V end lost 6 bases, the J end lost 0 bases, and 13 bases lay between the germline ends. The CDR3 contains 14 residues.

This clonotype was observed a single time. The V and J genes are TRBV7-8 and TRBJ1-6; tentatively, D is TRBD1 (5 bases). The V gene lost 1 base and the J gene lost 9 bases, with 13 bases spanning the gap. This CDR3 is 15 amino acids long. The V gene's germline CDR1 is SGHVS and CDR2 FQNEAQ. The CDR3 loop is CASSLEPGRISPLHF. As DNA, the CDR3 is TGTGCCAGCAGCTTAGAGCCAGGGAGAATTTCACCCCTCCACTTT.

In its sample, this clonotype was seen a few times. The chain couples TRBV9 to TRBJ2-3, with D unclear. The germline V gene encodes CDR1 SGDLS and CDR2 YYNGEE. This CDR3 contains 14 residues. V was cut by 0 bases and J by 4 bases, with 9 bases left in between. CDR3 sequence reads: CASSVEDLADTQYF. Here the CDR3 DNA reads TGTGCCAGCAGCGTAGAGGATTTAGCAGATACGCAGTATTTT.

The rearrangement joins TRBV20-1 to TRBJ2-1, with D uncertain. V lost 3 bases and J 1 base, leaving 10 bases between the germline ends. Germline V gene sequence: CDR1 DFQATT, CDR2 SNEGSKA (reference sequence). This CDR3 is built from 14 residues. The CDR3 protein is CSASWHFSYNEQFF. CDR3 nucleotides: TGCAGTGCTAGTTGGCATTTTTCCTACAATGAGCAGTTCTTC.

The chain has TRBV2 and TRBJ2-1; 8 bases fit TRBD1. After removal of 9 bases from V and 3 bases from J, the junction contained 10 bases not matched to a gene. The CDR3 is 15 amino acids. Germline-derived CDR1 and CDR2 are SNHLY and FYNNEI. CDR3 amino acids: CARQSTGDFYNEQFF. CDR3 DNA sequence: TGTGCCAGACAGTCGACAGGGGATTTCTACAATGAGCAGTTCTTC.

Only a few counts were recorded for this clonotype. The CDR3 reads CATRTSGRAARDEQFF. As DNA, the CDR3 is TGTGCCACTAGGACTAGCGGGAGGGCCGCGCGGGATGAGCAGTTCTTC. J is TRBJ2-1 and V is TRBV24-1; 15 nucleotides match TRBD2. This CDR3 has 16 residues. The V and J ends lost 10 bases and 8 bases, in that order; junction bases with no gene match: 11. Germline V gives CDR1 KGHDR, CDR2 SFDVKD.

This clonotype was found once. The genes are TRBV6-2 or TRBV6-3 and TRBJ1-6; D remains ambiguous. The V and J ends lost 4 bases and 7 bases respectively, with 14 bases between them. CDR1 and CDR2 (germline): MNHEY, SVGEGT. This CDR3 contains 15 residues. CDR3 DNA: TGTGCCAGCAGTTCGATCAGAGGCCCCAATTCACCCCTCCACTTT. This encodes CASSSIRGPNSPLHF.